These T cell receptor beta chains were read from a single sample in a study of blood T cells in healthy people across ages. TCRdb called the 5' RACE reads again in MiXCR, with one record for every CDR3 protein. The sample records almost 550,000 distinct CDR3 sequences, approximately 25% being singletons. Separately, the same data were catalogued under a study of T cells of mothers and their children.

The sample was blood. Receptors were obtained from a boy aged 5-17 years in good health. Both conserved end residues are part of each CDR3. The D gene is left open where the match is weak. A row's size may be missing; if present it is once, few, many or a size class.

size: NA
D: TRBD1
J: TRBJ1-5
V: TRBV20-1
DNA: TGCAGTGCTTTGCCACAGGGGCCCAATCAGCCCCAGCATTTT
CDR3: CSALPQGPNQPQHF

size: few
D: NA
J: TRBJ1-2
V: TRBV29-1
DNA: TGCAGCGCCCAAAAACACCGGGACCATAACTATGGCTACACCTTC
CDR3: CSAQKHRDHNYGYTF

size: NA
D: NA
J: TRBJ2-7
V: TRBV6-2/TRBV6-3
DNA: TGTGCCAGCAAACTTGACCCCGGGGTGAGCTCCTACGAGCAGTACTTC
CDR3: CASKLDPGVSSYEQYF

size: NA
D: NA
J: TRBJ1-3
V: TRBV3-1
DNA: TGTGCCAGCAGCCAAGATTCGTGGATGGGGGGAAACACCATATATTTT
CDR3: CASSQDSWMGGNTIYF

size: NA
D: NA
J: TRBJ2-3
V: TRBV28
DNA: TGTGCCAGCAGCCGAGTTCCGCAGGGGATTGAAGCAGATACGCAGTATTTT
CDR3: CASSRVPQGIEADTQYF

size: few
D: NA
J: TRBJ1-2
V: TRBV29-1
DNA: TGCAGCGTTGATGGCCAGGGGAGGAACCTCTATGGCTACACCTTC
CDR3: CSVDGQGRNLYGYTF

size: few
D: NA
J: TRBJ2-7
V: TRBV12-5
DNA: TGTGCTAGTGCCTGGGGATGGGGCTACGAGCAGTACTTC
CDR3: CASAWGWGYEQYF

size: NA
D: NA
J: TRBJ1-2
V: TRBV2
DNA: TGTGCCAGCAGTGACGCCCACGGGAGGGTTCGATATGGCTACACCTTC
CDR3: CASSDAHGRVRYGYTF

size: NA
D: TRBD2
J: TRBJ2-1
V: TRBV7-2
DNA: TGTGCCAGCAGCTACCCAGCGGGACCAGCCCGTGATGAGCAGTTCTTC
CDR3: CASSYPAGPARDEQFF

size: NA
D: TRBD1
J: TRBJ2-5
V: TRBV5-5
DNA: TGTGCCAGCAGCTTGGGGACAGGGATAGGGGAGACCCAGTACTTC
CDR3: CASSLGTGIGETQYF

size: NA
D: NA
J: TRBJ2-7
V: TRBV27
DNA: TGTGCCAGCAGTTCAGCCACCACCTACGAGCAGTACTTC
CDR3: CASSSATTYEQYF

size: many
D: NA
J: TRBJ1-4
V: TRBV29-1
DNA: TGCAGCGTTGATACTAATGAAAAACTGTTTTTT
CDR3: CSVDTNEKLFF

size: once
D: NA
J: TRBJ1-5
V: TRBV9
DNA: TGTGCCAGCAGCACACAGGGTGATAATCAGCCCCAGCATTTT
CDR3: CASSTQGDNQPQHF

size: many
D: NA
J: TRBJ2-5
V: TRBV11-2
DNA: TGTGCCAGCAGGTTGGAGGGGCCCGGCACGGGGACCCAGTACTTC
CDR3: CASRLEGPGTGTQYF

size: NA
D: TRBD2
J: TRBJ2-2
V: TRBV3-1
DNA: TGTGCCAGCAGCCTGACTAGCGGGGTCACCGGGGAGCTGTTTTTT
CDR3: CASSLTSGVTGELFF

size: few
D: TRBD2
J: TRBJ2-1
V: TRBV9
DNA: TGTGCCAGCAGCGTAGAGGGAGCGGGAATGTGGAATGAGCAGTTCTTC
CDR3: CASSVEGAGMWNEQFF

size: NA
D: NA
J: TRBJ2-7
V: TRBV3-1
DNA: TGTGCCAGCAGCCAAGATTGGCATCCCGTGACCTACGAGCAGTACTTC
CDR3: CASSQDWHPVTYEQYF

size: few
D: NA
J: TRBJ2-5
V: TRBV7-9
DNA: TGTGCCAGCAGCCCGGCGGGCCCTGTGCGAGAGACCCAGTACTTC
CDR3: CASSPAGPVRETQYF

size: NA
D: NA
J: TRBJ1-4
V: TRBV4-1
DNA: TGCGCCAGCAGCCAAGATCTCAGGCCTAATGAAAAACTGTTTTTT
CDR3: CASSQDLRPNEKLFF

size: NA
D: NA
J: TRBJ2-7
V: TRBV18
DNA: TGTGCCAGCTCACCACCGGGTAGGCCCTACGAGCAGTACTTC
CDR3: CASSPPGRPYEQYF

size: few
D: TRBD1
J: TRBJ1-2
V: TRBV4-3
DNA: TGCGCCAGCAGCCAAACCCGGGACAGGGGATTAGCTAACTATGGCTACACCTTC
CDR3: CASSQTRDRGLANYGYTF

size: many
D: TRBD1
J: TRBJ2-5
V: TRBV28
DNA: TGTGCCAGCAGCCGAGACAGGGGGCAAGAGACCCAGTACTTC
CDR3: CASSRDRGQETQYF

size: NA
D: NA
J: TRBJ2-3
V: TRBV6-5
DNA: TGTGCCAGCAGGCAGGGTTTTAACACAGATACGCAGTATTTT
CDR3: CASRQGFNTDTQYF

size: few
D: TRBD1
J: TRBJ2-5
V: TRBV5-1
DNA: TGCGCCAGCAGCTTGGAAAAAGAGGGACAGGGGACGGAGACCCAGTACTTC
CDR3: CASSLEKEGQGTETQYF

size: NA
D: NA
J: TRBJ1-5
V: TRBV15
DNA: TGTGCCACCAGCAGAGGTACAGGGTATAATCAGCCCCAGCATTTT
CDR3: CATSRGTGYNQPQHF

size: few
D: TRBD2
J: TRBJ2-1
V: TRBV27
DNA: TGTGCCAGCAGTACGGGACTAGCGGGGGGGCCTAAGGAGCAGTTCTTC
CDR3: CASSTGLAGGPKEQFF

size: NA
D: TRBD2
J: TRBJ2-3
V: TRBV11-2
DNA: TGTGCCAGCAGCCCAAGCGGGGGTTGGAGCGGTACGCAGTATTTT
CDR3: CASSPSGGWSGTQYF